Listed here is a single T cell receptor (beta chain). The CDR3 covers 16 residues. V lost 1 base, J lost 5 bases, and 15 bases lay in between. CDR1 and CDR2 from the germline V gene are LNHNV and YYDKDF (reference sequence). As processed by the authors: Estimation of nucleated cell counts was performed using reference gene primer amplification. The data were produced by immunoSEQ multiplex PCR, yet TCRdb's version contains in-frame clones alone and is incomplete. V and J calls and clone size are as listed in that table; D and trimming were resolved from the DNA. Among over 95,000 clones listed, 85% to 90% were seen once. The sample is drawn from a study of blood T cell repertoires in COVID-19. As for the study in general: Italy, Spain and the United States were the sources of the convalescent and acute COVID-19 samples. From T cells, B-cell-depleted T cells, or PBMCs came the material, which was cDNA or gDNA.

The sequencing sample was made of peripheral blood. The sequence came from a human donor with acute or convalescent COVID-19. The donor label of this sample is uncertain. The rearrangement uses TRBV15 and TRBJ1-3; D is unclear. The CDR3 region is CATSRAQVAVRNTIYF. For the CDR3, the DNA is TGTGCCACCAGCAGAGCCCAGGTGGCAGTAAGAAACACCATATATTTT.